The clone carrying this T cell receptor beta chain was seen a few times. Its antigen remains unidentified. Researchers prepared the TCRbeta library using unique molecular identifiers, the study reports. Each CDR3 protein gets one entry after TCRdb re-called the PCR reads with MiXCR. The repertoire holds roughly 100,000 distinct CDR3 sequences, around 6.1% seen once, with roughly 6.1% in the top ten. These data are taken from a study of T-cell reconstitution after alpha-beta-depleted transplantation in children. Broader study findings: Counts and diversity of T cells one year after transplant came mostly from newly produced T cells.

Per the germline V gene, CDR1 is SGHRS and CDR2 is YFSETQ. The germline V and J ends were trimmed by 2 bases and 0 bases, with 9 bases remaining between them. The CDR3 consists of 15 residues. The chain joins TRBV5-1 to TRBJ2-1; D remains unclear. The sequencing here drew on PBMCs, mostly from graft donor cells, taken 60 days after TCRalphabeta/CD19-depleted stem cell transplant. The source is a female patient between 2 and 15 years old who had a stem cell transplant for Fanconi anemia, so the T cells may come from the graft donor. CDR3 loop: CASSFRWGSYNEQFF. As DNA, the CDR3 is TGCGCCAGCAGCTTTAGGTGGGGCTCCTACAATGAGCAGTTCTTC. Full variable domain (remainder filled in from reference TRBV5-1 and TRBJ2-1): KAGVTQTPRYLIKTRGQQVTLSCSPISGHRSVSWYQQTPGQGLQFLFEYFSETQRNKGNFPGRFSGRQFSNSRSEMNVSTLELGDSALYLCASSFRWGSYNEQFFGPGTRLTVL.